The rows below give T cell receptor beta chains drawn from one sample of a study of OX40 agonist ivuxolimab in advanced cancers. Clones were sequenced by immunoSEQ multiplex PCR, and TCRdb holds only the in-frame ones, with some missing. The table records some 100,000 clones, approximately 80% of them present only once. Specimen: CD4+ or CD8+ T cells sorted from blood, collected in a trial of the OX40 agonist ivuxolimab. These receptor sequences come from an adult with an advanced solid tumor such as melanoma, head and neck, liver or kidney cancer. The conserved cysteine and the conserved F or W are not part of the CDR3 here. The order of the fields is J gene, V gene, CDR3 protein.

TRBJ2-2,TRBV30,AWSVLPGLGVTGELF
TRBJ2-1,TRBV6-5,ASRSFHTNEQF
TRBJ2-5,TRBV2,ASTGGRGQETQY
TRBJ1-2,TRBV21-1,ASHTPSYGYT
TRBJ1-3,TRBV6-6,ASSLDRGVENTIY
TRBJ2-7,TRBV6-1,ASSVVANYEQY
TRBJ1-6,TRBV6-5,ASSYSIFAGSSPLH
TRBJ1-1,TRBV7-9,ASGVDTMNTEAF
TRBJ2-2,TRBV7-9,ASSQRDTGGGELF
TRBJ2-2,TRBV5-1,ASSPGQRDIGELF
TRBJ1-1,TRBV6-5,ASSGSNIGTEAF
TRBJ2-7,TRBV4-3,ASSQVGGSAEQY
TRBJ1-5,TRBV27,ATGQGAVQPQH
TRBJ1-5,TRBV6-6,ASSYSTQPQH
TRBJ2-7,TRBV5-6,ASSKDRTYYEQY
TRBJ1-1,TRBV5-6,ASSRRTANTEAF
TRBJ1-2,TRBV5-1,ASSSDSFNDHGYT
TRBJ2-5,TRBV18,ASSRDWQEMY
-,TRBV5-1,ASSQLTSGSYEQY
TRBJ1-1,TRBV6-4,ASSTGFGTEAF
TRBJ2-7,TRBV7-9,ASSVVPQGLYEQY
TRBJ2-1,TRBV20-1,SAGGRGEQF